The sequence of this T cell receptor beta chain was determined in a study of blood T cell repertoires in COVID-19. Whole-study context: The United States, Italy and Spain were the sources of the acute and convalescent COVID-19 samples. The analysed material was cDNA or gDNA that came from T cells, B-cell-depleted T cells, or PBMCs.

A few counts support this clone. The method was immunoSEQ multiplex PCR; TCRdb's version includes in-frame clones alone and lacks a portion of them. Here the sample spans 90,000 to 150,000 clones, around 87% being singletons. The germline V gene has CDR1 SEHNR and CDR2 FQNEAQ (reference sequence). V was pared by 4 bases and J by 0 bases, with 19 bases between. The CDR3 contains 17 residues. The specimen sequenced was peripheral blood. The receptor comes from a woman aged 45-65 years with acute or convalescent COVID-19. This rearrangement joins TRBV7-9 to TRBJ2-7; D possibly corresponds to TRBD2 (7 bases). CDR3 loop: CASSSSGGPTYSYEQYF. The CDR3 nucleotides are TGTGCCAGCAGCTCGTCCGGGGGGCCGACCTACTCCTACGAGCAGTACTTC.